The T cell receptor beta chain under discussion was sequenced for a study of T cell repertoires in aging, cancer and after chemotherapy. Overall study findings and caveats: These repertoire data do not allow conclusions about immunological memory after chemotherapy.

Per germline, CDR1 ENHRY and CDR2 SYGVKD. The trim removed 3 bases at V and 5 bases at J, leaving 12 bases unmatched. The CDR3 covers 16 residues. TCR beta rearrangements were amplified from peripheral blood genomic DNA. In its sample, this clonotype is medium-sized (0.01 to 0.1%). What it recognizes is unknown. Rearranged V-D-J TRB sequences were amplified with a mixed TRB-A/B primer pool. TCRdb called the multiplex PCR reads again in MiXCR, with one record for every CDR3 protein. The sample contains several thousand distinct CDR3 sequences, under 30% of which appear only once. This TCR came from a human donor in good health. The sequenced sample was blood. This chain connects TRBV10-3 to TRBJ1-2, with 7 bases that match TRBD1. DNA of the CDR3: TGTGCCATCAGTGACGAGGGGGCCCAACGAAGGTATGGCTACACCTTC. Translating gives CAISDEGAQRRYGYTF.